These 23 T cell receptor beta chains were sequenced from one sample in a study of pediatric ulcerative colitis. Clones were read by immunoSEQ multiplex PCR, and TCRdb kept only the in-frame ones, dropping some. The sample consists of around 65,000 clones, around four fifths of them appearing once. Sequencing was done on a sample of blood. The receptors here all came from a boy aged 5-17 years with moderate ulcerative colitis.

The chain couples TRBV4-1 to TRBJ1-4; 8 bases align to TRBD1. CDR1 is MGHRA, CDR2 YSYEKL, per germline. With 4 bases clipped from V and 3 bases from J, the junction kept 13 bases outside the gene matches. The CDR3 is made up of 18 amino acids. The CDR3 region has the DNA TGCGCCAGCAGCCCCTCCGAGACAGGGGCATCGGCTAATGAAAAACTGTTTTTT. Translation: CASSPSETGASANEKLFF.

The chain carries TRBV5-1 and TRBJ2-1; 8 nucleotides agree with TRBD2. Germline V lookup: CDR1 SGHRS, CDR2 YFSETQ. The CDR3 has 15 amino acids. V lost 0 bases, J lost 4 bases, and 3 bases stayed unmatched. CDR3 coding DNA: TGCGCCAGCAGCTTGGCGGGAGGGAGATACAATGAGCAGTTCTTC. Its translation is CASSLAGGRYNEQFF.

The rearrangement uses TRBV7-2 and TRBJ1-1; 7 bases agree with TRBD1. This CDR3 is built from 14 residues. In germline, CDR1 is SGHTA, CDR2 FQGNSA. V lost 2 bases and J lost 5; bases outside the gene matches: 5. This CDR3 is CASSLNRGSTEAFF. In DNA form, the CDR3 reads TGTGCCAGCAGCTTAAACAGGGGATCGACTGAAGCTTTCTTT. Full variable domain (remainder filled in from reference TRBV7-2 and TRBJ1-1): GAGVSQSPSNKVTEKGKDVELRCDPISGHTALYWYRQSLGQGLEFLIYFQGNSAPDKSGLPSDRFSAERTGGSVSTLTIQRTQQEDSAVYLCASSLNRGSTEAFFGQGTRLTVV.

J is TRBJ1-6 and V is TRBV10-2, with 9 bases matching TRBD1. The CDR3 length is 17 residues. The V gene's germline CDR1 is WSHSY and CDR2 SAAADI. With 6 bases clipped from V and 5 bases from J, the junction kept 11 bases outside the gene matches. CDR3 coding DNA: TGCGCCAGCAGCCGGGACAGGGCCGGGCCAAATAATTCACCCCTCCACTTT. It specifies CASSRDRAGPNNSPLHF.

This sequence joins TRBV7-2 and TRBJ2-3, with TRBD1 identical over 8 bases. Unmatched junction bases numbered 6, after V lost 3 bases and J lost 4 bases. Germline-derived CDR1 and CDR2 are SGHTA and FQGNSA. The CDR3 is made up of 15 amino acids. DNA of the CDR3: TGTGCCAGCAGCTTTTGGGGACAGGTCGCAGATACGCAGTATTTT. It specifies CASSFWGQVADTQYF. The variable domain in full, completed from reference TRBV7-2 and TRBJ2-3, reads GAGVSQSPSNKVTEKGKDVELRCDPISGHTALYWYRQSLGQGLEFLIYFQGNSAPDKSGLPSDRFSAERTGGSVSTLTIQRTQQEDSAVYLCASSFWGQVADTQYFGPGTRLTVL.

The V gene is TRBV19, the J gene TRBJ2-5; no definite D call. Germline V gene lookup returns CDR1 LNHDA and CDR2 SQIVND (reference sequence). This CDR3 contains 11 residues. The V gene lost 4 bases and the J gene lost 5 bases, with 5 bases spanning the gap. The CDR3 bases are TGTGCCAGTAGTACTGGTGAGACCCAGTACTTC. It translates to CASSTGETQYF.

The V gene is TRBV10-3, the J gene TRBJ2-1; D is unresolved. CDR3 length equals 12 residues. CDR1 and CDR2 (germline): ENHRY, SYGVKD. V lost 2 bases and J lost 3, with 2 bases in between. The CDR3 loop is CAISESYNEQFF. The CDR3 DNA reads TGTGCCATCAGTGAGAGCTACAATGAGCAGTTCTTC.

This clone was seen a handful of times. The chain links TRBV4-3 to TRBJ2-1; no clear D gene. The CDR3 contains 16 residues. V lost 5 bases, J lost 2 bases, and 16 bases lay in between. Germline assignment: CDR1 LGHNA and CDR2 YSLEER. CDR3 DNA sequence: TGCGCCAGCAGCTCACGTTTAGGACCCGCCTACAATGAGCAGTTCTTC. Residues: CASSSRLGPAYNEQFF.

The CDR3 protein is CASSEVVGTFGETQYF. The DNA of the CDR3 is TGTGCCAGCAGTGAGGTTGTCGGGACCTTTGGAGAGACCCAGTACTTC. This chain links TRBV2 with TRBJ2-5, with D tentatively TRBD1 or TRBD2 (5 bases each). V was shortened by 3 bases and J by 4 bases, with 18 bases between the two germline ends. Germline CDR1 SNHLY, CDR2 FYNNEI. This CDR3 region has 16 residues.

The V and J genes are TRBV19 and TRBJ2-2; 9 bases fit TRBD1. The CDR3 spans 18 residues. Trimming took 1 base from V and 6 from J; bases not matched to a gene: 12. Germline V gives CDR1 LNHDA, CDR2 SQIVND (reference sequence). The CDR3 DNA sequence: TGTGCCAGTAGTATAGTAACTTTGGGACAGGGTTTGGCCGGGGAGCTGTTTTTT. Protein: CASSIVTLGQGLAGELFF.

This sequence joins TRBV6-6 and TRBJ1-5, with 7 bases lining up with TRBD1. Germline values: CDR1 MNHNY, CDR2 SVGAGI (reference sequence). CDR3 size: 13 residues. V was clipped by 6 bases and J by 7 bases; unmatched bases: 6. Here the CDR3 DNA reads TGTGCCAGCAGGACAGGGTTTGGGCAGCCCCAGCATTTT. It translates to CASRTGFGQPQHF.

This chain links TRBV29-1 with TRBJ1-5; D unclear. The V gene's germline CDR1 is SQVTM and CDR2 ANQGSEA. The CDR3 extends over 13 amino acids. Trimming took off 7 bases at V and 0 bases at J, with 10 bases between the two ends. In nucleotides, the CDR3 is TGCAGCGCGACTCAGGATAGCAATCAGCCCCAGCATTTT. This codes for CSATQDSNQPQHF.

This sequence joins TRBV5-1 and TRBJ2-3; D not certain. V lost 0 bases, J lost 3 bases, and 5 bases lay in between. In germline, CDR1 is SGHRS, CDR2 YFSETQ. The CDR3 has 13 amino acids. The CDR3 loop is CASSLGPTDTQYF. The CDR3 nucleotides read TGCGCCAGCAGCTTGGGGCCTACAGATACGCAGTATTTT.

CDR3 residues: CASSLAGAAANEKLFF. CDR3 DNA sequence: TGTGCCAGCAGCTTGGCCGGGGCTGCGGCCAATGAAAAACTGTTTTTT. This chain joins TRBV5-4 and TRBJ1-4; D is perhaps TRBD1 (5 bases). In germline, CDR1 is SGHNT, CDR2 YYREEE (reference sequence). Deletions cut 0 bases from V and 5 bases from J, with 14 bases between. The length of the CDR3 is 16 residues. Full variable domain (remainder filled in from reference TRBV5-4 and TRBJ1-4): ETGVTQSPTHLIKTRGQQVTLRCSSQSGHNTVSWYQQALGQGPQFIFQYYREEENGRGNFPPRFSGLQFPNYSSELNVNALELDDSALYLCASSLAGAAANEKLFFGSGTQLSVL.

The chain couples TRBV5-6 to TRBJ2-2, with D possibly being TRBD1 (5 bases). This CDR3 contains 18 residues. Trimming stripped 0 bases from V and 5 bases from J, with 20 bases between. The germline V gene has CDR1 SGHDT and CDR2 YYEEEE. DNA for the CDR3: TGTGCCAGCAGCTTGGGGACGGGCAGGGTTCGCGGAACCGGGGAGCTGTTTTTT. Translating it yields CASSLGTGRVRGTGELFF.

The V and J genes are TRBV11-3 and TRBJ2-7; 11 bases agree with TRBD1. Per germline, CDR1 SGHNT and CDR2 YENEEA. The J segment lost 4 bases and the V segment lost 4 bases, leaving 15 bases of the junction unmatched. This CDR3 region has 18 residues. The CDR3 reads CASSSAAGTGGSPYEQYF. The CDR3 DNA reads as TGTGCCAGCAGCTCGGCGGCCGGGACAGGGGGTTCCCCATACGAGCAGTACTTC.

The V call is TRBV5-1, the J call TRBJ2-1; 7 bases align to TRBD2. Trimming cost V 4 bases and J 9 bases; bases outside gene matches: 7. Germline V gene lookup returns CDR1 SGHRS and CDR2 YFSETQ. The CDR3 has 13 residues. Here the CDR3 DNA reads TGCGCCAGCAGCCCAGGAGGCGGGGGTGAGCAGTTCTTC. It translates to CASSPGGGGEQFF.

The rearrangement uses TRBV13 and TRBJ2-7; D not certain. Germline V CDR1 and CDR2: PRHDT, FYEKMQ (reference sequence). V was clipped by 5 bases and J by 3 bases, with 11 bases between them. The length of the CDR3 is 13 residues. This CDR3 is CASSVRRFYEQYF. CDR3 DNA sequence: TGTGCCAGCAGCGTGAGGAGATTCTACGAGCAGTACTTC. Full variable domain (missing parts from reference TRBV13 and TRBJ2-7): AAGVIQSPRHLIKEKRETATLKCYPIPRHDTVYWYQQGPGQDPQFLISFYEKMQSDKGSIPDRFSAQQFSDYHSELNMSSLELGDSALYFCASSVRRFYEQYFGPGTRLTVT.

This clone was seen a single time. V is TRBV4-1 and J is TRBJ2-3, with D unclear. This CDR3 region has 17 residues. V gave up 1 base and J gave up 0 bases, with 14 bases separating them. The germline gives CDR1 MGHRA, CDR2 YSYEKL. The CDR3, as DNA: TGCGCCAGCAGCCAAGTGTTCATAGCAGCTAGCACAGATACGCAGTATTTT. Protein product: CASSQVFIAASTDTQYF.

This clone was picked up a small number of times. J is TRBJ2-7 and V is TRBV9; the D gene could be TRBD1 or TRBD2 (5 bases each). The CDR3 consists of 13 residues. Trimming pared 3 bases from V and 5 bases from J, leaving 12 bases between. The germline gives CDR1 SGDLS, CDR2 YYNGEE. The CDR3 is CASSARGRNEQYF. CDR3 coding DNA: TGTGCCAGCAGCGCGAGGGGACGGAACGAGCAGTACTTC.

The J gene is TRBJ1-1, the V gene TRBV4-1; D not certain. Per the germline V gene, CDR1 is MGHRA and CDR2 is YSYEKL. This CDR3 region has 15 residues. The V end was cut by 0 bases, the J end by 1 base, with 9 bases between. Here the CDR3 DNA reads TGCGCCAGCAGCCAAGATCTCAGAAAGAACACTGAAGCTTTCTTT. Amino acid sequence: CASSQDLRKNTEAFF.

The rearrangement joins TRBV19 to TRBJ1-1; perhaps TRBD1 as D (5 bases). CDR3 length: 17 residues. V was cut by 6 bases and J by 5 bases, with 25 bases left in between. Germline V gene data show CDR1 as LNHDA and CDR2 as SQIVND (reference sequence). The CDR3 spells CASSFRGGAKGDTEAFF. The DNA of the CDR3 is TGTGCCAGTAGCTTCCGGGGAGGGGCGAAGGGAGATACTGAAGCTTTCTTT.

The J gene is TRBJ2-1, the V gene TRBV4-1, with a tentative D call TRBD2 (6 bases). The CDR3 is made up of 15 amino acids. Per the germline V gene, CDR1 is MGHRA and CDR2 is YSYEKL. V gave up 2 bases and J gave up 4 bases, with 12 bases separating them. Written as DNA, the CDR3 is TGCGCCAGCAGCCAACCCCGGGACTTATACAATGAGCAGTTCTTC. Translation gives CASSQPRDLYNEQFF.